This T cell receptor (beta chain) was sequenced for a study of cytomegalovirus exposure and HLA in healthy donors. Between the trimmed V and J ends, which lost 4 bases and 7 bases, there was a span of 17 bases. The CDR3 consists of 14 residues. Per germline, CDR1 SGHRS and CDR2 YFSETQ. With 60 Vbeta and 13 Jbeta primers, the PCR was carried out. Assay used: immunoSEQ multiplex PCR; TCRdb lists only in-frame clones, some missing. Here the sample spans under 110,000 clones, 85% being singletons. Of note for this clone: The antigen is undetermined.

General study results and limits: TCR beta chains numbering some 160 were designated cytomegalovirus-associated. V- and J-gene trimming in TCR beta was tied to a missense DCLRE1C variant by an analysis performed later. Earlier analysis yielded a pattern in which most TCR beta V segments were productive about 90% or about 30% of the time.

V gene TRBV5-1 combines with J gene TRBJ1-1, with a possible D match to TRBD1 (6 bases). Sequencing input: PBMCs. The clonotype was recovered from a man aged 25 to 40 in good health and CMV-seronegative. The CDR3 here is CASSVGDRTGEAFF. The CDR3 DNA reads TGCGCCAGCAGCGTTGGAGACAGGACTGGTGAAGCTTTCTTT.